Described below is a single T cell receptor (beta chain) sequence and its context. Its cognate antigen is unknown. This specimen belongs to a study of T cell responses to AZD1222 COVID-19 vaccine. This CDR3 has 16 amino acids. V was pared by 0 bases and J by 6 bases, with 7 bases of the junction left unmatched. Germline V gene lookup returns CDR1 MGHRA and CDR2 YSYEKL. Whole-study findings and limits: Close to half of all spike-specific TCRs reportedly target regions of the variants that are unmutated. Most donors were white British and more were female, and clonal diversity was possibly underestimated. Just five to seven people given AZD1222 tested seropositive at baseline.

Using immunoSEQ multiplex PCR, the repertoire was profiled, and TCRdb retains in-frame clones only, with some absent. The data contain tens of thousands of clones, roughly nine tenths of them singletons. This clonotype originated in an adult who received the AZD1222 COVID-19 vaccine. The sequenced sample was peripheral blood, obtained 28 days after the second AZD1222 dose. The chain couples TRBV4-1 to TRBJ1-2; TRBD1 aligns across 10 bases. CDR3 loop: CASSQDLGQGRNGYTF. The CDR3 region has the DNA TGCGCCAGCAGCCAAGACCTGGGACAGGGGCGGAATGGCTACACCTTC.